This entry is about one T cell receptor beta chain. This sample was taken from a study of T cell changes during pregnancy in multiple sclerosis. This CDR3 has 17 residues. Germline CDR1 is SGHRS and CDR2 is YFSETQ. V lost 0 bases, J lost 2 bases, and 8 bases stayed unmatched. Libraries were prepared by immunoSEQ multiplex PCR; TCRdb keeps only in-frame clonotypes and omits some of them. The repertoire holds around 57,000 clones, with 85% to 90% as singletons. V gene TRBV5-1 combines with J gene TRBJ2-1; 7 nucleotides agree with TRBD2. Source: peripheral blood, taken in the first trimester of pregnancy. This receptor was taken from a female donor in good health, enrolled as a control in a pregnancy study. The CDR3 sequence is CASSLAGVGRAYNEQFF. CDR3 sequence (DNA): TGCGCCAGCAGCTTGGCCGGGGTGGGGAGGGCCTACAATGAGCAGTTCTTC.